The 10 T cell receptor beta chains given below trace back to one sample, sequenced in a study of Graves' ophthalmopathy and Graves' hyperthyroidism. Amplification targeted the TCR beta CDR3 regions, with RNA transcripts as the source material. HTBI primers served in a first-round RT-PCR, which a second-round multiplex PCR followed. TCRdb reanalysed the multiplex PCR reads using MiXCR and keeps one entry per CDR3 protein. The data hold hundreds of thousands of distinct CDR3 sequences, with about 47% observed a single time. Sequencing was done on a sample of peripheral blood. These receptors came from an adult man with Graves' ophthalmopathy.

The chain has TRBV2 and TRBJ1-4; 7 positions agree with TRBD1. The trim removed 9 bases at V and 0 bases at J, leaving 7 bases unmatched. CDR3 length: 15 amino acids. Germline CDR1 SNHLY, CDR2 FYNNEI. CDR3 nucleotides: TGTGCCAGTGTCCGGGACAGTCCAACTAATGAAAAACTGTTTTTT. Protein product: CASVRDSPTNEKLFF. The full variable domain, completed using reference TRBV2 and TRBJ1-4, is EPEVTQTPSHQVTQMGQEVILRCVPISNHLYFYWYRQILGQKVEFLVSFYNNEISEKSEIFDDQFSVERPDGSNFTLKIRSTKLEDSAMYFCASVRDSPTNEKLFFGSGTQLSVL.

This chain joins TRBV9 and TRBJ1-2, with unresolved D. Germline assignment: CDR1 SGDLS and CDR2 YYNGEE. This CDR3 spans 14 amino acids. The ends were cut back, 0 bases at V and 6 bases at J, with 12 bases in the middle. CDR3 nucleotides: TGTGCCAGCAGCGTAGGTTTTTATGGGGATGGCTACACCTTC. Amino acid sequence: CASSVGFYGDGYTF.

This clonotype has a count of ten or more. The V and J genes are TRBV29-1 and TRBJ1-6, with 8 bases identical to TRBD1. Germline V CDR1 and CDR2: SQVTM, ANQGSEA. J gave up 10 bases and V 6 bases, and 8 bases lay outside the gene matches. The CDR3 is made up of 13 amino acids. Here the CDR3 reads CSVSQGDGSPLHF. Here the CDR3 DNA reads TGCAGCGTGTCACAGGGGGACGGATCACCCCTCCACTTT.

This clonotype turned up a few times. The chain employs TRBV7-8 and TRBJ2-5; TRBD2 might be the D (5 bases). The V end was cut by 5 bases, the J end by 7 bases, with 20 bases between. This CDR3 has 15 residues. Germline V lookup: CDR1 SGHVS, CDR2 FQNEAQ. The CDR3 coding sequence is TGTGCCAGCAGCCAAGAGCGGACGCAACGTAGGACCCAGTACTTC. This gives the protein CASSQERTQRRTQYF.

This clonotype occurred once. The CDR3 DNA reads as TGTGCCAGCAGTTCACAGGGGGGGACGAACACCGGGGAGCTGTTTTTT. Protein: CASSSQGGTNTGELFF. The chain links TRBV12-3 or TRBV12-4 to TRBJ2-2, with D possibly being TRBD1 (8 bases). V dropped 4 bases and J dropped 0 bases, with 12 bases sitting between them. CDR3 size: 16 residues.

The chain links TRBV19 to TRBJ1-5; TRBD1 aligns across 7 bases. The ends lost 2 bases at V and 5 bases at J; junction bases unmatched: 6. Looked up from germline, CDR1 is LNHDA and CDR2 is SQIVND (reference sequence). The CDR3 has 15 amino acids. The CDR3 DNA reads TGTGCCAGTAGTATATTCAACAGGGGATATCAGCCCCAGCATTTT. It encodes CASSIFNRGYQPQHF. Full variable domain (missing parts from reference TRBV19 and TRBJ1-5): DGGITQSPKYLFRKEGQNVTLSCEQNLNHDAMYWYRQDPGQGLRLIYYSQIVNDFQKGDIAEGYSVSREKKESFPLTVTSAQKNPTAFYLCASSIFNRGYQPQHFGDGTRLSIL.

The chain couples TRBV9 to TRBJ2-3, with 13 bases fitting TRBD2. This CDR3 has 18 amino acids. The junction had 5 bases not matched to a gene; V was cut back by 1 base and J by 0 bases. CDR1 is SGDLS and CDR2 is YYNGEE in the germline V gene. This CDR3 is CASSVPTSGGASTDTQYF. CDR3 nucleotide sequence: TGTGCCAGCAGCGTACCAACTAGCGGGGGGGCAAGCACAGATACGCAGTATTTT.

This clonotype has ten or more counts. The chain has TRBV20-1 and TRBJ2-5; the D is unclear. V lost 7 bases and J lost 7, with 16 bases in between. The length of the CDR3 is 12 residues. Germline CDR1 and CDR2: DFQATT and SNEGSKA (reference sequence). CDR3 sequence: CSDQVSSGTQYF. In DNA form, the CDR3 reads TGCAGTGACCAGGTCTCGTCGGGGACCCAGTACTTC.

This clonotype was counted at least ten times. This chain joins TRBV10-3 and TRBJ2-7; no clear D gene. V lost 0 bases and J 5 bases, leaving 8 bases between the germline ends. CDR1 ENHRY and CDR2 SYGVKD come from the germline V gene. This CDR3 has 13 residues. The CDR3 here is CAISESLKDEQYF. CDR3 coding DNA: TGTGCCATCAGTGAGTCCCTTAAGGACGAGCAGTACTTC.

V gene TRBV12-3 or TRBV12-4 combines with J gene TRBJ1-6; D gene unclear. This CDR3 is 13 amino acids long. Trimming shortened V by 6 bases and J by 6 bases, and 9 bases separated the two germline ends. As DNA, the CDR3 is TGTGCCAGCAGACTGGCAGTTAATTCACCCCTCCACTTT. This sequence encodes CASRLAVNSPLHF.